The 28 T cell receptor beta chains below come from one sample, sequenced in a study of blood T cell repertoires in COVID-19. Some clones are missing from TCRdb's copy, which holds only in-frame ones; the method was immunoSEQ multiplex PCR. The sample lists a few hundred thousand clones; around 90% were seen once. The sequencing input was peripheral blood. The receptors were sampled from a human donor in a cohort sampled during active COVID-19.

CDR3: CASSFRLAGDGQETQYF. The CDR3 DNA sequence: TGTGCCAGCAGCTTTCGACTAGCGGGGGATGGCCAAGAGACCCAGTACTTC. This rearrangement joins TRBV7-9 to TRBJ2-5; the match to TRBD2 covers 12 bases. This CDR3 is built from 17 residues. The V gene end was trimmed by 3 bases and the J gene end by 1 base; junction bases not matched to a gene: 6. Per the germline V gene, CDR1 is SEHNR and CDR2 is FQNEAQ (reference sequence).

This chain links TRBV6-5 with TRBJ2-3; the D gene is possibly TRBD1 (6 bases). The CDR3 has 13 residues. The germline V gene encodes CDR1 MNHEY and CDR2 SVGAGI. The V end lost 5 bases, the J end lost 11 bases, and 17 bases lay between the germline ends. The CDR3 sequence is CASSPTLGQMQYF. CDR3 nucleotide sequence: TGTGCCAGCAGTCCGACTCTCGGACAGATGCAGTATTTT.

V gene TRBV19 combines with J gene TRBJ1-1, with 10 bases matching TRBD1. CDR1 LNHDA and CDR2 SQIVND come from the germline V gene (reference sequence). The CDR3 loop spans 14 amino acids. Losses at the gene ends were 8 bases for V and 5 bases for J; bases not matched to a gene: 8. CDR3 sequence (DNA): TGTGCCAGTCGGCCCGACAGGGGGCCAACTGAAGCTTTCTTT. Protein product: CASRPDRGPTEAFF.

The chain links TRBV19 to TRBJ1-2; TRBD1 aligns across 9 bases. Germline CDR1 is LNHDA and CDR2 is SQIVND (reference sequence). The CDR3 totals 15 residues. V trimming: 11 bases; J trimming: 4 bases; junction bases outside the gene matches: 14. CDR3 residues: CAASRDREEVYGYTF. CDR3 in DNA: TGTGCCGCTTCCCGGGACAGGGAAGAGGTCTATGGCTACACCTTC.

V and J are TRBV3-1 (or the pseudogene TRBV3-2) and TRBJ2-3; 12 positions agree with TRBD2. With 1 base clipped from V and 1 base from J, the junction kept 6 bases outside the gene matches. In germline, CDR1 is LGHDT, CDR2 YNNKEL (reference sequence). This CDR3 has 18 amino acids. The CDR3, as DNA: TGTGCCAGCAGCCAAGGGCTAGCGGGGGGGGCCCGCACAGATACGCAGTATTTT. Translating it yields CASSQGLAGGARTDTQYF.

CDR3 sequence (DNA): TGTGCCAGTAGTACCTCGACAGGGGACTACGAGCAGTACTTC. It is translated as CASSTSTGDYEQYF. The V call is TRBV19, the J call TRBJ2-7; TRBD1 aligns across 8 bases. CDR1 and CDR2 (germline): LNHDA, SQIVND (reference sequence). Germline trimming cut 4 bases from V and 3 bases from J; bases unmatched to any gene: 5. The CDR3 is 14 amino acids.

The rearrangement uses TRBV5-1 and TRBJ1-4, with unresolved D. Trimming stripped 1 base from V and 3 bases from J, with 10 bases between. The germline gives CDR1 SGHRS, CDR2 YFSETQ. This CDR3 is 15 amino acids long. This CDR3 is CASSLSTPSNEKLFF. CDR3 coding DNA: TGCGCCAGCAGCTTGTCGACACCCTCTAATGAAAAACTGTTTTTT.

CDR3 nucleotides: TGTGCCAGCAGCGTAGGTGACAGGGGAGGAGATTCACCCCTCCACTTT. Translating gives CASSVGDRGGDSPLHF. The J gene is TRBJ1-6, the V gene TRBV9; 8 nucleotides line up with TRBD1. Germline assignment: CDR1 SGDLS and CDR2 YYNGEE. The CDR3 sequence is 16 residues long. Unmatched junction bases numbered 7, after V lost 0 bases and J lost 8 bases.

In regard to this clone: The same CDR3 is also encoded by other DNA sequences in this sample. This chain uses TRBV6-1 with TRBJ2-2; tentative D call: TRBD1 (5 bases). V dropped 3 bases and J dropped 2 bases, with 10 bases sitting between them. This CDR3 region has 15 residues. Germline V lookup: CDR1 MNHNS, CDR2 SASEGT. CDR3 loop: CASSEARVNTGELFF. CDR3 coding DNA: TGTGCCAGCAGTGAGGCCAGGGTAAACACCGGGGAGCTGTTTTTT.

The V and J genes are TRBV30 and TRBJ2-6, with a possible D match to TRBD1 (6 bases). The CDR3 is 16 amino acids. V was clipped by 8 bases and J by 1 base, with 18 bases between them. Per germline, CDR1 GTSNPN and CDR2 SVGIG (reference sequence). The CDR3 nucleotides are TGTGCCGTGGCCGAGGGGGAGCTATCTGGGGCCAACGTCCTGACTTTC. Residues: CAVAEGELSGANVLTF.

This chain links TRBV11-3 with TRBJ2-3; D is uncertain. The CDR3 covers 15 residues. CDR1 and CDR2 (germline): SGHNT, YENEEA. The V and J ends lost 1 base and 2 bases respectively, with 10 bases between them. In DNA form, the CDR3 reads TGTGCCAGCAGCTTAGGGTCTCTAATCACAGATACGCAGTATTTT. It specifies CASSLGSLITDTQYF.

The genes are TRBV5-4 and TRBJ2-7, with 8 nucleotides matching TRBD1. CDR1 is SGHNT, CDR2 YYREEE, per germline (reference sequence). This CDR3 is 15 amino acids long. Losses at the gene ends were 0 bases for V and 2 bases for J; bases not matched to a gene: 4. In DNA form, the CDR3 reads TGTGCCAGCAGCTTGGGACAGGGGATGACCTACGAGCAGTACTTC. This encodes CASSLGQGMTYEQYF.

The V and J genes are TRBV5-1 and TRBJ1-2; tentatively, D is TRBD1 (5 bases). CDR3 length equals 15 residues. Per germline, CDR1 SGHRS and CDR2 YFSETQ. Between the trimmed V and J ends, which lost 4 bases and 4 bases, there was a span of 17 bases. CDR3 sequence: CASSPTRQPLYGYTF. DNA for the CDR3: TGCGCCAGCAGCCCGACCCGACAGCCCCTCTATGGCTACACCTTC.

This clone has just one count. The CDR3 bases are TGTGCCAGCAGTTCAACAGGGGTTAAGACTGAAGCTTTCTTT. This translates into CASSSTGVKTEAFF. V and J are TRBV28 and TRBJ1-1, with 7 bases identical to TRBD1. CDR3 length equals 14 residues. Unmatched junction bases numbered 7, after V lost 4 bases and J lost 5 bases. Germline V gene sequence: CDR1 MDHEN, CDR2 SYDVKM.

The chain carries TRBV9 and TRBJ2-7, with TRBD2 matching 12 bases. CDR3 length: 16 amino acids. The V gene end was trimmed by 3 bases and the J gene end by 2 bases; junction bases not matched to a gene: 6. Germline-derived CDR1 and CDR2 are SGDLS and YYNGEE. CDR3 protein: CASSATTSGRTYEQYF. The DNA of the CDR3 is TGTGCCAGCAGCGCCACCACTAGCGGGAGGACCTACGAGCAGTACTTC.

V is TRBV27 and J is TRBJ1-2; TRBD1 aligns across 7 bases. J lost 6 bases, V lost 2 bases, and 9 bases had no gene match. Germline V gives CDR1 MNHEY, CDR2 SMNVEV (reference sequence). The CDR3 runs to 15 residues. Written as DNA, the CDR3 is TGTGCCAGCAGTTTAGGGCCTTATACAGGGGATGGCTACACCTTC. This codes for CASSLGPYTGDGYTF.

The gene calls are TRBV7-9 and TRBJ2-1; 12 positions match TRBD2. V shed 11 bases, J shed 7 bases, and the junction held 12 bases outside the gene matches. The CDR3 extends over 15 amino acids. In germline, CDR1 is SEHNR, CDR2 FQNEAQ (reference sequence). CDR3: CAPTRLAGVGNEQFF. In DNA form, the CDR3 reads TGTGCCCCCACGAGACTAGCGGGAGTTGGGAATGAGCAGTTCTTC.

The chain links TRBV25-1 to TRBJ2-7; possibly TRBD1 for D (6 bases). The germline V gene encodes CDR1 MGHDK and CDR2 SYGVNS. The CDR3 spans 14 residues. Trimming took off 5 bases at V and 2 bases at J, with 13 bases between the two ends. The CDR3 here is CASSQGSTAYEQYF. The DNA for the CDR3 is TGTGCCAGCAGTCAGGGGTCAACCGCCTACGAGCAGTACTTC.

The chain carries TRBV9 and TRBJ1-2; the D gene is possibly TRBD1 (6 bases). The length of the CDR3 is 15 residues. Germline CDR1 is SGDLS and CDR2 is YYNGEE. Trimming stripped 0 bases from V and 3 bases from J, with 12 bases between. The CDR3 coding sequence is TGTGCCAGCAGCGTAGGACCACAGGGTGACTATGGCTACACCTTC. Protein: CASSVGPQGDYGYTF.

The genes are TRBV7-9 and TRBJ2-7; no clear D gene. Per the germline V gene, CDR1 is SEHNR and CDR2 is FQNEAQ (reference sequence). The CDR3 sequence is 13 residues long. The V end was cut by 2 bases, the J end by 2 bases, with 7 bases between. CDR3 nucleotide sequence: TGTGCCAGCAGCTTACAGACAACCTACGAGCAGTACTTC. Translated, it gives CASSLQTTYEQYF.

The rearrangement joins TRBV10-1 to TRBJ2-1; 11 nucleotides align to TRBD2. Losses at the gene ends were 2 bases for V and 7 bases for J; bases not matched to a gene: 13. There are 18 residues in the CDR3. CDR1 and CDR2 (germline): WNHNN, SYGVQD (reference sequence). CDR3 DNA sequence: TGCGCCAGCAGTGAGATAGGCTTAGCGGGAGGGCGCGGGAATGAGCAGTTCTTC. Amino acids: CASSEIGLAGGRGNEQFF.

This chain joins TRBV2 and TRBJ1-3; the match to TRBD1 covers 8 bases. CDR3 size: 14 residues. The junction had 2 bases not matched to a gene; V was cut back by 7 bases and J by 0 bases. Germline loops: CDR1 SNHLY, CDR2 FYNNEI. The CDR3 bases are TGTGCCAGCACGGGACAGGTCTCTGGAAACACCATATATTTT. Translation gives CASTGQVSGNTIYF.

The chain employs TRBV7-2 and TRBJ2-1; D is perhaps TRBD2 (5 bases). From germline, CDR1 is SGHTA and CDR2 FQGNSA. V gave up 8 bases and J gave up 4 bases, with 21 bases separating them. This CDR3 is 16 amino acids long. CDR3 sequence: CASRKTAGLPYNEQFF. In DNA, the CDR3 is TGTGCCAGCCGCAAGACGGCGGGCTTACCTTACAATGAGCAGTTCTTC.

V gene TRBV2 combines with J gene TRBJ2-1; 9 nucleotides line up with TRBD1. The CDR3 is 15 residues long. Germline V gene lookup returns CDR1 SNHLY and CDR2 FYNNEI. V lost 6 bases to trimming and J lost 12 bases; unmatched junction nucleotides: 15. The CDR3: CASSSIGQGSGGQFF. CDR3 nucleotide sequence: TGTGCCAGCAGCTCTATCGGACAGGGGTCGGGGGGGCAGTTCTTC. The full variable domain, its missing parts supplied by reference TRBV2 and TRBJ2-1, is EPEVTQTPSHQVTQMGQEVILRCVPISNHLYFYWYRQILGQKVEFLVSFYNNEISEKSEIFDDQFSVERPDGSNFTLKIRSTKLEDSAMYFCASSSIGQGSGGQFFGPGTRLTVL.

The CDR3 DNA is TGCAGCGTTGAAGCTCCACTCTCCGGCGAGCAGTACTTC. It codes for CSVEAPLSGEQYF. The V call is TRBV29-1, the J call TRBJ2-7; D gene ambiguous. This CDR3 has 13 residues. V lost 1 base to trimming and J lost 6 bases, with 13 bases between them. The V gene's germline CDR1 is SQVTM and CDR2 ANQGSEA.

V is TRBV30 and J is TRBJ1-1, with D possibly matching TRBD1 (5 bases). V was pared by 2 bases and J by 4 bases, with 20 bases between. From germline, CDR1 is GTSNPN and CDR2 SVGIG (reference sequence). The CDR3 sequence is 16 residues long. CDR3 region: CAWSKGKGSGGTEAFF. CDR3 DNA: TGTGCCTGGAGTAAGGGGAAGGGATCGGGGGGCACTGAAGCTTTCTTT.

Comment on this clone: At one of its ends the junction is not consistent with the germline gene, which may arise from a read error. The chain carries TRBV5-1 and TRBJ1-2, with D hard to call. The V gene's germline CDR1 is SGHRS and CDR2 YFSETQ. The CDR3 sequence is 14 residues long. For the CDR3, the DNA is TGCGCCAGCAGCTTGGACGGCAGAGACTACGGCTACACCTTC. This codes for CASSLDGRDYGYTF.

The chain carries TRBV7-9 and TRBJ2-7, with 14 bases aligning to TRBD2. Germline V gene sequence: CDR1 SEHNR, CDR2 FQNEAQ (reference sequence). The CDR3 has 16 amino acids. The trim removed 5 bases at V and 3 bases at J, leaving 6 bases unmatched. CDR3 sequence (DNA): TGTGCCAGCAGCCTCGGGACTAGCGGGAGCCACTACGAGCAGTACTTC. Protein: CASSLGTSGSHYEQYF.